The 13 T cell receptor beta chains listed next were all sequenced from one sample in a study of long-term antiretroviral therapy in people with HIV. The libraries were made with immunoSEQ v3.0 at survey level. Profiling relied on immunoSEQ multiplex PCR, and the TCRdb table lists in-frame clones only, not all of them. The sample lists 15,000 to 20,000 clones, approximately 75% occurring once. The sample consisted of unsorted PBMCs, taken 0.3 years after starting antiretroviral therapy. These receptors came from a man in his late teens or twenties with HIV.

The chain joins TRBV5-1 to TRBJ1-1, with D maybe TRBD1 (5 bases). Germline V gene lookup returns CDR1 SGHRS and CDR2 YFSETQ. Trimming left V 7 bases short and J 2 bases short, with 15 bases between. The CDR3 covers 14 residues. The CDR3 DNA follows: TGCGCCAGCCGCAACTATCAGGGTAACACTGAAGCTTTCTTT. Protein product: CASRNYQGNTEAFF.

This clone was seen a few times. The V call is TRBV6-1, the J call TRBJ2-1; 7 nucleotides line up with TRBD1. The length of the CDR3 is 13 residues. The ends lost 7 bases at V and 5 bases at J; junction bases unmatched: 5. In germline, CDR1 is MNHNS, CDR2 SASEGT. CDR3 coding DNA: TGTGCCAGCAACAGGGACAGCAACAATGAGCAGTTCTTC. Translated: CASNRDSNNEQFF.

The chain couples TRBV6-6 to TRBJ1-3; weak D call: TRBD1 (6 bases). The CDR3 is 15 amino acids. V was shortened by 8 bases and J by 3 bases, with 17 bases between the two germline ends. Germline V gene data show CDR1 as MNHNY and CDR2 as SVGAGI (reference sequence). The CDR3 DNA is TGTGCCAGCGCCACCAGGGGCGGCCATGGAAACACCATATATTTT. This gives the protein CASATRGGHGNTIYF.

This chain joins TRBV28 and TRBJ1-5, with a tentative D call TRBD1 (5 bases). V dropped 6 bases and J dropped 2 bases, with 17 bases sitting between them. This CDR3 has 16 residues. Germline CDR1 is MDHEN and CDR2 is SYDVKM. The CDR3 sequence: CASSKHRDGGNQPQHF. Written as DNA, the CDR3 is TGTGCCAGCAGCAAACATAGGGACGGTGGCAATCAGCCCCAGCATTTT.

This chain uses TRBV7-2 with TRBJ2-2; the D is unclear. CDR1 and CDR2 from the germline V gene are SGHTA and FQGNSA. V shed 5 bases and J shed 8 bases, with 9 bases lying between them. CDR3 length equals 12 residues. CDR3 protein: CASSRSSGELFF. In DNA form, the CDR3 reads TGTGCCAGCAGCCGGAGCTCAGGGGAGCTGTTTTTT.

J is TRBJ2-3 and V is TRBV27; 8 bases match TRBD2. Per the germline V gene, CDR1 is MNHEY and CDR2 is SMNVEV (reference sequence). V shed 3 bases and J 4 bases; nucleotides not matched to a gene: 6. The CDR3 has 15 amino acids. CDR3 coding DNA: TGTGCCAGCAGTTTGGGCGGGGGGACGCCAGATACGCAGTATTTT. As protein: CASSLGGGTPDTQYF.

In nucleotides, the CDR3 is TGTGCCAGCTTTCCGGGTTATGAAGCTTTCTTT. Its translation is CASFPGYEAFF. The chain joins TRBV2 to TRBJ1-1, with D unresolved. CDR1 is SNHLY and CDR2 is FYNNEI in the germline V gene. Trimming shortened V by 8 bases and J by 7 bases, and 11 bases separated the two germline ends. This CDR3 comprises 11 residues.

The chain joins TRBV11-2 to TRBJ1-4; D gene unclear. Trimming cost V 5 bases and J 1 base, with 14 bases left between them. This CDR3 has 16 amino acids. Looked up from germline, CDR1 is SGHAT and CDR2 is FQNNGV. CDR3: CASSPPRPGTNEKLFF. The CDR3, as DNA: TGTGCCAGCAGCCCCCCCCGTCCGGGAACTAATGAAAAACTGTTTTTT.

This chain uses TRBV7-2 with TRBJ2-3, with 7 nucleotides matching TRBD1. Germline lookup yields CDR1 SGHTA and CDR2 FQGNSA. V trimming: 3 bases; J trimming: 3 bases; junction bases outside the gene matches: 3. The CDR3 has 14 amino acids. The CDR3 DNA reads as TGTGCCAGCAGCTTCTGGACAGGAACAGATACGCAGTATTTT. Encoded protein: CASSFWTGTDTQYF. The whole variable domain, filled in from reference TRBV7-2 and TRBJ2-3, reads GAGVSQSPSNKVTEKGKDVELRCDPISGHTALYWYRQSLGQGLEFLIYFQGNSAPDKSGLPSDRFSAERTGGSVSTLTIQRTQQEDSAVYLCASSFWTGTDTQYFGPGTRLTVL.

This CDR3 reads CASSATSGDYNEQFF. In DNA, the CDR3 is TGCGCCAGCAGTGCGACTAGCGGGGACTACAATGAGCAGTTCTTC. The chain uses TRBV10-1 and TRBJ2-1, with 11 bases matching TRBD2. J gave up 3 bases and V 4 bases, and 2 bases lay outside the gene matches. The CDR3 extends over 15 amino acids. Germline CDR1 WNHNN, CDR2 SYGVQD (reference sequence).

The chain joins TRBV2 to TRBJ2-7; D is perhaps TRBD1 (6 bases). There are 12 residues in the CDR3. V was trimmed by 10 bases and J by 2 bases, leaving 12 bases between them. Germline V CDR1 and CDR2: SNHLY, FYNNEI. The CDR3 sequence is CAIQKGAYEQYV. The CDR3 DNA reads TGTGCCATCCAGAAGGGGGCCTACGAGCAGTACGTC.

The V gene is TRBV6-1, the J gene TRBJ1-5, with D unclear. Germline V gives CDR1 MNHNS, CDR2 SASEGT. The V end lost 2 bases, the J end lost 0 bases, and 17 bases lay between the germline ends. This CDR3 has 18 residues. CDR3 in DNA: TGTGCCAGCAGTGAACTGATGTTCCAGTTTAATAGCAATCAGCCCCAGCATTTT. Its protein product is CASSELMFQFNSNQPQHF.

The chain carries TRBV10-3 and TRBJ1-5; TRBD1 agrees at 8 bases. Germline CDR1 is ENHRY and CDR2 is SYGVKD. The CDR3 is 16 residues long. J gave up 6 bases and V 3 bases, and 10 bases lay outside the gene matches. The chain's CDR3 is CAISDSPDTGGQPQHF. In nucleotides, the CDR3 is TGTGCCATCAGTGATTCCCCGGACACAGGGGGTCAGCCCCAGCATTTT.